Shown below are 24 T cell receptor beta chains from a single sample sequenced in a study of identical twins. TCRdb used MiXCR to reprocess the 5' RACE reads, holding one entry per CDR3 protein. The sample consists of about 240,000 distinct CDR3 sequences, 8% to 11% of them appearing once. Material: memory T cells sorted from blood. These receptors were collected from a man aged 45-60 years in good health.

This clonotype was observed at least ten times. CDR3 DNA: TGTGCCAGCAGCTTCCACACCAGTGGGGTCGGAGAGACCCAGTACTTC. Protein sequence: CASSFHTSGVGETQYF. The gene calls are TRBV7-9 and TRBJ2-5; D not resolved. This CDR3 region has 16 residues. Deletions cut 3 bases from V and 4 bases from J, with 18 bases between. The germline CDR1 and CDR2 sequences are SEHNR and FQNEAQ (reference sequence).

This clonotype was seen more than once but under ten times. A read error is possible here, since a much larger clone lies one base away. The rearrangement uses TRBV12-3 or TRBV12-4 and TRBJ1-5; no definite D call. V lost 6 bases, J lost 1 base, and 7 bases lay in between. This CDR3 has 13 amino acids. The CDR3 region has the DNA TGTGCCAGCAGCAAAGACAGCAATCAGCCCCAGCATTTT. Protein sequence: CASSKDSNQPQHF.

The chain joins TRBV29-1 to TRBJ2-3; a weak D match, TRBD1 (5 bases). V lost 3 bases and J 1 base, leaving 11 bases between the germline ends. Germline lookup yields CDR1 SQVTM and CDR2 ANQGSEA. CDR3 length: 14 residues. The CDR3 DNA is TGCAGCGTTGATAGTCAGGGCGGCACAGATACGCAGTATTTT. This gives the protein CSVDSQGGTDTQYF.

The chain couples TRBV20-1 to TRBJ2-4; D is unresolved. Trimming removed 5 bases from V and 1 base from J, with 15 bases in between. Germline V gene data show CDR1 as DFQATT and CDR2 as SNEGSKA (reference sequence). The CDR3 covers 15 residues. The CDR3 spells CSAPVVHEAKNIQYF. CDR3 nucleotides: TGCAGTGCTCCGGTTGTACATGAGGCCAAAAACATTCAGTACTTC.

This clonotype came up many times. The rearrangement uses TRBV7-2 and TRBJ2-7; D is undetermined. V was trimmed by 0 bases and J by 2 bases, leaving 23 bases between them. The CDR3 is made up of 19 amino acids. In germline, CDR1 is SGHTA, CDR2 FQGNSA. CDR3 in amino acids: CASSLAAQVPRQKAYEQYF. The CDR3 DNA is TGTGCCAGCAGCTTAGCCGCGCAAGTACCTAGACAAAAAGCCTACGAGCAGTACTTC.

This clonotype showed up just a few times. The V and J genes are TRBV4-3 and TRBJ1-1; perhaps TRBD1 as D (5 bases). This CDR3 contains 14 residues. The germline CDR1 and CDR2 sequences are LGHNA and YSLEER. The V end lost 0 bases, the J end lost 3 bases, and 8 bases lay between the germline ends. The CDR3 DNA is TGCGCCAGCAGCCAAGACGCGGGGGACACTGAAGCTTTCTTT. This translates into CASSQDAGDTEAFF.

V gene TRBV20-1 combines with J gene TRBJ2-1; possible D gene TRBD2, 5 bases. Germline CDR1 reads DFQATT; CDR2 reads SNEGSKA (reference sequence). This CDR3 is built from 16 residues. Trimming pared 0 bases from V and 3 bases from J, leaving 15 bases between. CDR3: CSARDQVRVVYNEQFF. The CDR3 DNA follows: TGCAGTGCTAGAGATCAAGTGCGGGTCGTCTACAATGAGCAGTTCTTC.

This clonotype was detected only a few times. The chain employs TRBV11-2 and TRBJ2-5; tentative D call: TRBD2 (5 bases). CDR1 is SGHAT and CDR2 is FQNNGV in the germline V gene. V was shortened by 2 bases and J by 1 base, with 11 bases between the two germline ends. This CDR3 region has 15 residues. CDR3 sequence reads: CASSLLREPQETQYF. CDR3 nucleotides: TGTGCCAGCAGCTTACTTAGGGAGCCCCAAGAGACCCAGTACTTC.

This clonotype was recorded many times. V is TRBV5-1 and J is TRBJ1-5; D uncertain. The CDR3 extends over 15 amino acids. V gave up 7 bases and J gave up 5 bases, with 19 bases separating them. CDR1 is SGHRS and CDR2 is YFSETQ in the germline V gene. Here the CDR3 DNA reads TGCGCCAGCGCCTCCGGACCTAATGGGGATCAGCCCCAGCATTTT. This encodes CASASGPNGDQPQHF.

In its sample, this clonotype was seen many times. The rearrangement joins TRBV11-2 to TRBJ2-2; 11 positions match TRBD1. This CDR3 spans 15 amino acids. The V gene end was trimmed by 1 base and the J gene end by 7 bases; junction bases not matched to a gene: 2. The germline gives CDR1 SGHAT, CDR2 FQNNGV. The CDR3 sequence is CASSLGTGGHGELFF. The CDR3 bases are TGTGCCAGCAGCTTAGGGACAGGGGGCCACGGGGAGCTGTTTTTT.

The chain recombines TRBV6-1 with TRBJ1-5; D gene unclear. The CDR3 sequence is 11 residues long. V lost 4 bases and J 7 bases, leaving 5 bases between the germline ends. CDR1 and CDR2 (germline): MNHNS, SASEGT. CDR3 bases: TGTGCCAGCAGTGGGCCACAGCCCCAGCATTTT. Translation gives CASSGPQPQHF.

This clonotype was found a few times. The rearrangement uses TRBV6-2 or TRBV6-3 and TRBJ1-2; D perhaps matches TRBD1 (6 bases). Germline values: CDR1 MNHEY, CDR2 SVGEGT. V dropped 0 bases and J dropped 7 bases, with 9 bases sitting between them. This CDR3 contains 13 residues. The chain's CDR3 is CASSYSAGVGYTF. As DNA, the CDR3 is TGTGCCAGCAGTTACTCGGCAGGGGTTGGCTACACCTTC.

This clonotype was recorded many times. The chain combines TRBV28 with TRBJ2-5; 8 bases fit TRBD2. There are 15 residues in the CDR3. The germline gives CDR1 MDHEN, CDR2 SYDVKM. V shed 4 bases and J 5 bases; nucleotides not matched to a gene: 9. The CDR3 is CASSSGTRRGETQYF. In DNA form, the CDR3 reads TGTGCCAGCAGTTCCGGGACTAGGAGGGGGGAGACCCAGTACTTC. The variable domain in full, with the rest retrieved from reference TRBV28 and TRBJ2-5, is DVKVTQSSRYLVKRTGEKVFLECVQDMDHENMFWYRQDPGLGLRLIYFSYDVKMKEKGDIPEGYSVSREKKERFSLILESASTNQTSMYLCASSSGTRRGETQYFGPGTRLLVL.

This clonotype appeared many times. CDR3 in amino acids: CASSLSPGLSGNTIYF. CDR3 in DNA: TGTGCCAGCAGCTTATCCCCGGGCCTCTCTGGAAACACCATATATTTT. The rearrangement uses TRBV7-6 and TRBJ1-3; D is undetermined. This CDR3 comprises 16 residues. Trimming cost V 2 bases and J 0 bases, with 11 bases left between them. The germline gives CDR1 SGHVS, CDR2 FNYEAQ.

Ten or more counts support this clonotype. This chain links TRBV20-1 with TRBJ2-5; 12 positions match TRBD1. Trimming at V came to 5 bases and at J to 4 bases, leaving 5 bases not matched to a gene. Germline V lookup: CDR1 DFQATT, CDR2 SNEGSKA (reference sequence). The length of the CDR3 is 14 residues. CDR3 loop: CSAGDRGLVETQYF. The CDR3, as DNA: TGCAGTGCTGGGGACAGGGGGCTGGTAGAGACCCAGTACTTC.

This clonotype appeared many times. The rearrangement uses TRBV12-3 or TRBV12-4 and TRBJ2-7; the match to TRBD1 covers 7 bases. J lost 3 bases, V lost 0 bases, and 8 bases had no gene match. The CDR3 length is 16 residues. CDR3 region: CASSLANRGSIYEQYF. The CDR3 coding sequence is TGTGCCAGCAGTTTAGCTAACAGGGGAAGTATCTACGAGCAGTACTTC.

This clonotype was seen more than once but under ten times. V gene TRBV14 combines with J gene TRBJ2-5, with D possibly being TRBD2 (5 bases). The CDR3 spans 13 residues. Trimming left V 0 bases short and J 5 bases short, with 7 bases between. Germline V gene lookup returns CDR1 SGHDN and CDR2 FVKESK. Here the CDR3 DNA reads TGTGCCAGCAGCCAAGAGTTAGCGGAGACCCAGTACTTC. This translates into CASSQELAETQYF.

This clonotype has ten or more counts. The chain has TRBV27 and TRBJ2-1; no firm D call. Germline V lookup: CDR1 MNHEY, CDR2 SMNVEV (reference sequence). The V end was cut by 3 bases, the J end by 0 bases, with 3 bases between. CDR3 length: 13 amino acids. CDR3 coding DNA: TGTGCCAGCAGTTTTTCCTCCTACAATGAGCAGTTCTTC. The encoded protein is CASSFSSYNEQFF.

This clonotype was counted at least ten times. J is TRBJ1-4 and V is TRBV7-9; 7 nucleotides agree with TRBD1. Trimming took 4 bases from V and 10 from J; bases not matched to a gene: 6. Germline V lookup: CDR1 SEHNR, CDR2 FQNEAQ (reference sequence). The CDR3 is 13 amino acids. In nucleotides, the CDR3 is TGTGCCAGCAGCTCTACAGGGGATGGAAAACTGTTTTTT. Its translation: CASSSTGDGKLFF.

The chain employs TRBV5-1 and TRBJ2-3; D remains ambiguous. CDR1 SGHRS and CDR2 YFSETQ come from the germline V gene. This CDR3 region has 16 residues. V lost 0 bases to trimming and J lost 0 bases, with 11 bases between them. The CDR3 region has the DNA TGCGCCAGCAGCTTGGAGTCAAGACTTAGCACAGATACGCAGTATTTT. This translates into CASSLESRLSTDTQYF.

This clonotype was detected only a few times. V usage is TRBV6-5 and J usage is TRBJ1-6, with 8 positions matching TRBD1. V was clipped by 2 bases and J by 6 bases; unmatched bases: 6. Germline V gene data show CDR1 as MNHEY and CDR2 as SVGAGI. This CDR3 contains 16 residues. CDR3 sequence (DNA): TGTGCCAGCAGTTACCGGGCAGGGGGCCCTAATTCACCCCTCCACTTT. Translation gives CASSYRAGGPNSPLHF.

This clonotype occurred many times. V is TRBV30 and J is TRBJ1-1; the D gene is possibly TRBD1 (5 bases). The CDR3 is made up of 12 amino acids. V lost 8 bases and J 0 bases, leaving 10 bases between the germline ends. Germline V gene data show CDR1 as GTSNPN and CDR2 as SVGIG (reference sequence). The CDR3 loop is CATGRLNTEAFF. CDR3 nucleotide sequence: TGTGCCACAGGACGGTTGAACACTGAAGCTTTCTTT.

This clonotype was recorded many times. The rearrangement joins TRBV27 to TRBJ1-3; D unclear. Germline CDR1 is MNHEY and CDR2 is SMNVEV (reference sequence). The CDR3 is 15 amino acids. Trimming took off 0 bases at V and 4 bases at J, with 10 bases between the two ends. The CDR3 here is CASSLSPDPGNTIYF. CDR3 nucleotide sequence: TGTGCCAGCAGTTTATCCCCGGACCCGGGAAACACCATATATTTT.

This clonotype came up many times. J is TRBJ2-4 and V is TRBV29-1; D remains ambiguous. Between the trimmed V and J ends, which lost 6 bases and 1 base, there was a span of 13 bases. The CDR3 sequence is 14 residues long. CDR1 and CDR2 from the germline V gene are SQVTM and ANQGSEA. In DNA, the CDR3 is TGCAGCGTGGGCTACGGAAGGGCCAAAAACATTCAGTACTTC. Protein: CSVGYGRAKNIQYF. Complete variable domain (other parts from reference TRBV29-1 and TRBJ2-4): SAVISQKPSRDICQRGTSLTIQCQVDSQVTMMFWYRQQPGQSLTLIATANQGSEATYESGFVIDKFPISRPNLTFSTLTVSNMSPEDSSIYLCSVGYGRAKNIQYFGAGTRLSVL.